The 3 T cell receptor beta chains reported below all come from one sample, sequenced in a study of T cells after yellow fever vaccination. TCRdb processed the 5' RACE reads anew with MiXCR; each CDR3 protein has one entry. The sample shows 500,000 to 700,000 distinct CDR3 sequences, 15% to 20% of them seen only once. The sample here was PBMCs, taken 15 days after the yellow fever booster vaccination. The receptor set was obtained from a man aged 25-45 years who received the YFV17D yellow fever vaccine.

This sequence joins TRBV6-2 or TRBV6-3 and TRBJ2-5; TRBD2 aligns across 8 bases. The CDR3 extends over 14 amino acids. In germline, CDR1 is MNHEY, CDR2 SVGEGT. V lost 9 bases to trimming and J lost 2 bases; unmatched junction nucleotides: 8. CDR3 sequence: CASRTAGAQETQYF. DNA for the CDR3: TGTGCCAGTAGAACAGCGGGAGCTCAAGAGACCCAGTACTTC.

This clonotype turned up a few times. The genes are TRBV27 and TRBJ2-7; unclear D gene. Trimming took off 8 bases at V and 2 bases at J, with 13 bases between the two ends. The CDR3 has 13 amino acids. Germline CDR1 and CDR2: MNHEY and SMNVEV (reference sequence). As DNA, the CDR3 is TGTGCCAGCTCCCATGCCCCCCCCTACGAGCAGTACTTC. Translated, it gives CASSHAPPYEQYF.

This clonotype has a handful of counts. The chain is built from TRBV6-5 and TRBJ1-5; D unresolved. The CDR3 is 14 amino acids. With 4 bases removed from V and 5 bases from J, the gap between germline ends came to 12 bases. From germline, CDR1 is MNHEY and CDR2 SVGAGI. The CDR3 DNA is TGTGCCAGCAGTTTATTAGGGAGCGATCAGCCCCAGCATTTT. Its protein is CASSLLGSDQPQHF.